The source of this TCR beta chain is a study of blood T cell repertoires in COVID-19. Turning to the study itself: The cDNA or gDNA used as material had been derived from T cells, B-cell-depleted T cells, or PBMCs.

Profiled with immunoSEQ multiplex PCR; TCRdb holds only in-frame clones, not every one. The sample holds roughly 70,000 clones, approximately 90% seen once. The V and J ends lost 5 bases and 5 bases respectively, with 14 bases between them. The germline CDR1 and CDR2 sequences are SGHAT and FQNNGV. CDR3 length: 14 residues. Sequenced material: peripheral blood. The origin of this receptor is a human donor in a cohort sampled during active COVID-19. V and J are TRBV11-2 and TRBJ2-3, with a weak D call TRBD2 (6 bases). The CDR3: CASSLPGGLDTQYF. In DNA form, the CDR3 reads TGTGCCAGCAGCCTCCCCGGGGGACTAGATACGCAGTATTTT.